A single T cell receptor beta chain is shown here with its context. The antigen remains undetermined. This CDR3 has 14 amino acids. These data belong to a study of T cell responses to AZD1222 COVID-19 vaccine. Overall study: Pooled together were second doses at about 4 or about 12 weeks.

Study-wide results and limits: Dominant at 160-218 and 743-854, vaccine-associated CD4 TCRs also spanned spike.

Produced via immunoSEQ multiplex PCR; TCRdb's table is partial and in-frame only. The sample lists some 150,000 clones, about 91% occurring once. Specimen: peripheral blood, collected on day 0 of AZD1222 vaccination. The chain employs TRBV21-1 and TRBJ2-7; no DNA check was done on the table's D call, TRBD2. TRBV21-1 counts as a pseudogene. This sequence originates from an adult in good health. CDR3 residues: CASSKTQEGGEQYF. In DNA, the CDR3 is TGTGCCAGCAGCAAAACACAGGAGGGTGGCGAGCAGTACTTC.